Sequencing of this T cell receptor (beta chain) was carried out in a study of CD8 T cells in ankylosing spondylitis. Study findings and constraints: A CD8+ phenotype characterized the disease-linked clones, which were relatively rare in peripheral blood. What seemed typical of ankylosing spondylitis blood was a TCR beta motif built from roughly eight highly homologous variants. Matched synovial fluid from ankylosing spondylitis patients was reported to be enriched for disease-linked clones.

Concerning this clonotype: Its cognate antigen is unknown.

TCRdb called the 5' RACE reads again in MiXCR, with one record for every CDR3 protein. Found here are more than 650,000 distinct CDR3 sequences, about 10% of them singletons; the top ten hold approximately 0.46%. The CDR3 totals 15 residues. The ends were cut back, 5 bases at V and 0 bases at J, with 12 bases in the middle. Germline V gives CDR1 MNHEY, CDR2 SMNVEV (reference sequence). The sample consisted of blood, either unsorted or a sorted T cell fraction (not recorded which). The sequence was collected from a male donor with ankylosing spondylitis. The J gene is TRBJ2-3, the V gene TRBV27; TRBD2 is a possible D gene (6 bases). The chain's CDR3 is CASSPYRGSTDTQYF. CDR3 sequence (DNA): TGTGCCAGCAGTCCCTATCGGGGGAGCACAGATACGCAGTATTTT.